Included here is one TCR beta chain sequence, with context. Its antigen is still unknown. The data are from a study of T cell repertoires in cytomegalovirus infection. Trimming took 2 bases from V and 4 from J; bases not matched to a gene: 6. Germline V CDR1 and CDR2: LNHNV, YYDKDF (reference sequence). The CDR3 totals 15 residues. Findings and limits, study-wide: The ex vivo response showed dominance by HLA-C-restricted CMV-specific TCR beta clonotypes.

Via MiXCR, TCRdb re-called the reads, giving one row per CDR3 protein. This table has a few hundred thousand distinct CDR3 sequences, roughly 29% appearing once. The chain links TRBV15 to TRBJ2-3; 7 bases line up with TRBD2. This clonotype was sampled from a human donor in good health (CMV status not recorded). Some clones in this sample may be carry-over from other donors' samples. The specimen comprised cultured PBMCs, sampled from culture after CMV antigen stimulation. As DNA, the CDR3 is TGTGCCACCAGCAGAAAGGCGGGAGAGGCAGATACGCAGTATTTT. This encodes CATSRKAGEADTQYF.